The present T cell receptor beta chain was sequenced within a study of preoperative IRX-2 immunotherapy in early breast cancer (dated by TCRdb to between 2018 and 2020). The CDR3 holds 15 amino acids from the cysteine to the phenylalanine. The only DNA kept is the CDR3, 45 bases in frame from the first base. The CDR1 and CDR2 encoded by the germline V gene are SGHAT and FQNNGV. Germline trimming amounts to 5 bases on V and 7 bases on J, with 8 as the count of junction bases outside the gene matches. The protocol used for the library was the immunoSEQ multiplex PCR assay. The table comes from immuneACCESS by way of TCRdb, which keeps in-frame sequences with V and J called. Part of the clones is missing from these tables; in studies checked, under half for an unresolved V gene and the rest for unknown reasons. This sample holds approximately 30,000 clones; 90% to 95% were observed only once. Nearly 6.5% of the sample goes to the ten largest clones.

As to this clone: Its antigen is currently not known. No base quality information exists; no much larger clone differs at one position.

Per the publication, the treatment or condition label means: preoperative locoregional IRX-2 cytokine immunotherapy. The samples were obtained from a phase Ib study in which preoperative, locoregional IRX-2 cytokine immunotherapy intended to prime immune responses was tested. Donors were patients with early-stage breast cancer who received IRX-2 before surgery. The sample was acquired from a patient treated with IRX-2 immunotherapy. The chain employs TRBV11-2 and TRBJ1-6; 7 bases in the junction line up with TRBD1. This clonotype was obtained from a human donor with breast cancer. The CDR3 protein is CASSPGQWVNSPLHF. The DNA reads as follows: TGTGCCAGCAGCCCGGGACAGTGGGTAAATTCACCCCTCCACTTT.